These T cell receptor beta chains were read from a single sample in a study of CD8 T cells in ankylosing spondylitis. TCRdb re-analysed the 5' RACE reads in MiXCR, keeping a single row per CDR3 protein. This table holds a few hundred thousand distinct CDR3 sequences, about 15% found once. The specimen was blood, either unsorted or a sorted T cell fraction (not recorded which). Receptors were obtained from a male donor with ankylosing spondylitis. Both conserved end residues are part of each CDR3. A D gene is named only where the DNA matches it firmly. The size field is filled for only some rows; it gives once, few, many or a size class.

d_gene,j_gene,abundance,v_gene,CDR3aa,CDR3nt
TRBD1,TRBJ2-1,-,TRBV5-1,CASSLGTGPSSYNEQFF,TGCGCCAGCAGCTTGGGGACAGGGCCCAGCTCCTACAATGAGCAGTTCTTC
-,TRBJ1-1,once,TRBV12-5,CASGSTEATMNTEAFF,TGTGCTAGTGGTTCCACCGAGGCAACTATGAACACTGAAGCTTTCTTT
-,TRBJ1-4,-,TRBV9,CASSVTAGNNLSNEKLFF,TGTGCCAGCAGCGTCACTGCAGGGAACAACTTATCTAATGAAAAACTGTTTTTT
-,TRBJ1-1,few,TRBV2,CASRQGPEAFF,TGTGCCAGCAGACAGGGACCTGAAGCTTTCTTT
TRBD2,TRBJ2-7,many,TRBV10-3,CAIGTSGTHEQYF,TGTGCCATCGGGACTAGCGGGACCCACGAGCAGTACTTC
-,TRBJ1-5,-,TRBV28,CASSYGGGQGNQPQHF,TGTGCCAGCAGCTATGGCGGGGGCCAGGGCAATCAGCCCCAGCATTTT
TRBD1,TRBJ1-5,-,TRBV11-2,CASSSGTVSNQPQHF,TGTGCCAGCAGCTCCGGGACAGTTTCCAATCAGCCCCAGCATTTT
TRBD1,TRBJ2-7,-,TRBV27,CASSIMGQGSLEQYF,TGTGCCAGCAGTATTATGGGACAGGGTTCTCTCGAGCAGTACTTC
-,TRBJ2-2,-,TRBV27,CASSIRQVVTGELFF,TGTGCCAGCAGTATAAGACAGGTGGTCACCGGGGAGCTGTTTTTT
TRBD1,TRBJ2-1,few,TRBV6-2/TRBV6-3,CASSSGQGSTYNEQFF,TGTGCCAGCAGTTCCGGACAGGGCTCTACCTACAATGAGCAGTTCTTC
-,TRBJ2-1,-,TRBV6-2/TRBV6-3,CASSYSSKQGSANEQFF,TGTGCCAGCAGTTACTCGAGTAAGCAGGGATCGGCGAATGAGCAGTTCTTC
TRBD1,TRBJ1-6,few,TRBV27,CASGPGTGRNSPLHF,TGTGCCAGCGGCCCCGGGACAGGCCGTAATTCACCCCTCCACTTT
-,TRBJ2-2,many,TRBV2,CASKKGSGTNTGELFF,TGTGCCAGCAAGAAAGGGTCAGGGACGAACACCGGGGAGCTGTTTTTT
TRBD2,TRBJ2-1,few,TRBV9,CASSLREALGYNEQFF,TGTGCCAGCAGCCTCCGGGAGGCCTTAGGTTACAATGAGCAGTTCTTC
-,TRBJ2-2,-,TRBV5-1,CASSFDASGELFF,TGCGCCAGCAGCTTTGACGCGTCCGGGGAGCTGTTTTTT
-,TRBJ2-7,few,TRBV7-2,CASSKTGQGAYEQYF,TGTGCCAGCAGCAAAACCGGGCAGGGTGCTTACGAGCAGTACTTC
-,TRBJ2-2,-,TRBV5-5,CASSLPRANTGELFF,TGTGCCAGCAGCTTGCCTAGGGCGAACACCGGGGAGCTGTTTTTT
-,TRBJ2-7,-,TRBV20-1,CSARDRANSYEQYF,TGCAGTGCTAGAGATCGGGCTAACTCCTACGAGCAGTACTTC
TRBD2,TRBJ2-3,many,TRBV4-2,CASSQDELAGSTQYF,TGTGCCAGCAGCCAAGACGAACTAGCGGGAAGTACGCAGTATTTT
-,TRBJ2-7,-,TRBV5-1,CASSFTAWERNEQYF,TGCGCCAGCAGCTTTACGGCCTGGGAAAGGAACGAGCAGTACTTC
-,TRBJ1-1,many,TRBV6-6,CASGDAFF,TGTGCCAGCGGGGACGCTTTCTTT
-,TRBJ2-7,few,TRBV7-9,CASSLVGLTVNYEQYF,TGTGCCAGCAGCTTAGTCGGCCTGACAGTAAACTACGAGCAGTACTTC
TRBD1,TRBJ2-4,-,TRBV4-1,CASSQGDRAKNIQYF,TGCGCCAGCAGCCAAGGGGACAGGGCCAAAAACATTCAGTACTTC
-,TRBJ1-3,few,TRBV18,CASTETGISGNTIYF,TGTGCCAGCACCGAGACAGGCATCTCTGGAAACACCATATATTTT
-,TRBJ2-1,-,TRBV5-5,CASSLPRQLNYNEQFF,TGTGCCAGCAGCCTACCCCGACAGCTGAACTACAATGAGCAGTTCTTC
-,TRBJ2-1,few,TRBV5-1,CASKGSTVRYNEQFF,TGCGCCAGCAAAGGGTCGACAGTCCGGTACAATGAGCAGTTCTTC
-,TRBJ2-7,many,TRBV12-3/TRBV12-4,CASSLGRDRNEQYF,TGTGCCAGCAGTTTAGGAAGGGATAGGAACGAGCAGTACTTC
-,TRBJ2-1,-,TRBV11-2,CASSRREGVAYNEQFF,TGTGCCAGCAGCCGCCGTGAGGGAGTGGCCTACAATGAGCAGTTCTTC
TRBD2,TRBJ2-2,-,TRBV10-1,CASSESSGTSPGELFF,TGCGCCAGCAGTGAGTCGAGCGGGACTAGCCCCGGGGAGCTGTTTTTT
-,TRBJ1-1,few,TRBV20-1,CSALGPGVGTEAFF,TGCAGTGCCCTCGGCCCAGGGGTCGGCACTGAAGCTTTCTTT
-,TRBJ2-1,-,TRBV6-5,CASSYSRSQLGANEQFF,TGTGCCAGCAGTTACTCTCGGAGTCAGTTAGGGGCCAATGAGCAGTTCTTC
-,TRBJ1-1,-,TRBV5-1,CASSFTTDTEAFF,TGCGCCAGCAGCTTCACCACAGACACTGAAGCTTTCTTT
-,TRBJ1-2,few,TRBV20-1,CSASWVDYGYTF,TGCAGTGCTAGTTGGGTCGACTATGGCTACACCTTC
-,TRBJ2-5,few,TRBV12-3/TRBV12-4,CASSSTQETQYF,TGTGCCAGCAGTTCAACCCAAGAGACCCAGTACTTC
TRBD1,TRBJ1-2,few,TRBV20-1,CSARVGGQGTYGYTF,TGCAGTGCTAGAGTGGGGGGACAGGGAACCTATGGCTACACCTTC
-,TRBJ1-1,many,TRBV12-3/TRBV12-4,CASSPNTRWAFF,TGTGCCAGCAGTCCCAACACCCGGTGGGCTTTCTTT
-,TRBJ2-3,-,TRBV6-2/TRBV6-3,CASSYSNSAAGLTDTQYF,TGTGCCAGCAGTTACTCGAACTCCGCCGCGGGGCTCACAGATACGCAGTATTTT
TRBD1,TRBJ1-6,-,TRBV9,CASSVTGTVNSPLHF,TGTGCCAGCAGCGTTACGGGGACAGTCAATTCACCCCTCCACTTT
-,TRBJ1-5,few,TRBV12-3/TRBV12-4,CASTQNTGQGNQPQHF,TGTGCCAGCACTCAGAACACAGGACAAGGCAATCAGCCCCAGCATTTT
-,TRBJ1-1,few,TRBV30,CAWSVGRKNTEAFF,TGTGCCTGGAGTGTAGGCAGGAAGAACACTGAAGCTTTCTTT
-,TRBJ2-3,-,TRBV15,CATSPQSGRGPDTQYF,TGTGCCACCAGCCCCCAAAGTGGCAGGGGTCCAGATACGCAGTATTTT
-,TRBJ2-7,-,TRBV7-2,CASSLEWLSYEQYF,TGTGCCAGCAGCTTAGAATGGCTGTCCTACGAGCAGTACTTC
TRBD1,TRBJ1-1,few,TRBV18,CASSPPGGWNTEAFF,TGTGCCAGCTCACCGCCAGGGGGATGGAACACTGAAGCTTTCTTT
TRBD1,TRBJ1-5,-,TRBV18,CASSPSTGAQPQHF,TGTGCCAGCTCACCATCGACAGGGGCTCAGCCCCAGCATTTT
TRBD1,TRBJ1-4,many,TRBV2,CASSPTGANEKLFF,TGTGCCAGCAGCCCAACAGGGGCTAATGAAAAACTGTTTTTT
-,TRBJ1-1,-,TRBV5-1,CASSLGTLGAEAFF,TGCGCCAGCAGCTTAGGGACTCTAGGAGCGGAAGCTTTCTTT
-,TRBJ2-7,many,TRBV12-3/TRBV12-4,CASRSDRYEQYF,TGTGCCAGCAGGTCGGACAGATACGAGCAGTACTTC
-,TRBJ2-7,-,TRBV5-8,CASSLYVLREQYF,TGTGCCAGCAGCTTGTATGTTTTACGGGAGCAGTACTTC
TRBD2,TRBJ2-7,few,TRBV14,CASSKHTGTSGSPSREQYF,TGTGCCAGCAGCAAACACACCGGGACTAGCGGGTCTCCAAGCAGGGAGCAGTACTTC
TRBD1,TRBJ1-2,few,TRBV11-2,CASSSTSGQGNYGYTF,TGTGCCAGCAGCTCAACCTCCGGACAGGGGAACTATGGCTACACCTTC
-,TRBJ1-6,-,TRBV9,CASSATRLPDSPLHF,TGTGCCAGCAGCGCGACAAGACTACCGGATTCACCCCTCCACTTT
-,TRBJ2-3,medium-sized,TRBV29-1,CSVGEGSSTDTQYF,TGCAGCGTTGGAGAGGGGTCAAGTACAGATACGCAGTATTTT
TRBD2,TRBJ2-3,few,TRBV11-1,CASSLGAGGSTDTQYF,TGTGCCAGCAGCTTAGGAGCGGGAGGGAGCACAGATACGCAGTATTTT
TRBD1,TRBJ1-2,few,TRBV10-2,CASSVKDRGYGYTF,TGCGCCAGCAGTGTGAAAGACAGGGGTTATGGCTACACCTTC
TRBD1,TRBJ2-1,many,TRBV24-1,CATSDWDRGLAEQFF,TGTGCCACCAGTGATTGGGACAGGGGCCTTGCTGAGCAGTTCTTC
-,TRBJ2-5,-,TRBV18,CASSPDQGSETQYF,TGTGCCAGCTCGCCTGATCAGGGGTCAGAGACCCAGTACTTC
-,TRBJ2-7,few,TRBV7-8,CASSSRQRGIGYEQYF,TGTGCCAGCAGCTCTCGACAGAGGGGAATAGGCTACGAGCAGTACTTC